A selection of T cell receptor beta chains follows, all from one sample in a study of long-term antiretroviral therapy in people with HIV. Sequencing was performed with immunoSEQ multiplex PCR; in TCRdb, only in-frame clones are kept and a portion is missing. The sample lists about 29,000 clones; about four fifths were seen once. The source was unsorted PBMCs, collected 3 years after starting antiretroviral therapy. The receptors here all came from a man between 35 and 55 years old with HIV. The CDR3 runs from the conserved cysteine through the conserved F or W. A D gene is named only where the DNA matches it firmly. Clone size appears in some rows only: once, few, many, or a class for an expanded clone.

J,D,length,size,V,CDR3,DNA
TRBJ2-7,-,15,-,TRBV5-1,CASSLDLGAGYEQYF,TGCGCCAGCAGCTTGGATCTGGGAGCCGGCTACGAGCAGTACTTC
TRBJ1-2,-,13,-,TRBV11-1,CASSTDAGYGYTF,TGTGCCAGCAGCACCGACGCGGGCTATGGCTACACCTTC
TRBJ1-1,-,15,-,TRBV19,CASSMGTGGSTEAFF,TGTGCCAGTAGTATGGGTACAGGAGGGTCCACTGAAGCTTTCTTT
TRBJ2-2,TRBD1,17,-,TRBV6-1,CASSEGLGGIDTGELFF,TGTGCCAGCAGTGAAGGATTAGGGGGCATAGACACCGGGGAGCTGTTTTTT
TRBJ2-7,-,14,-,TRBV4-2,CASSLEGHSYEQYF,TGTGCCAGCAGCCTAGAAGGACACTCCTACGAGCAGTACTTC
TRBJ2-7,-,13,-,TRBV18,CASSPVEFKGQYF,TGTGCCAGCTCACCAGTAGAGTTTAAGGGGCAGTACTTC
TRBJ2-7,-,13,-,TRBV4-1,CASSQDLGWEQYF,TGCGCCAGCAGCCAAGATTTGGGGTGGGAGCAGTACTTC
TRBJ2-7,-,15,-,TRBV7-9,CASSDVSAGYDEQYF,TGTGCCAGCAGCGACGTTTCGGCAGGGTATGACGAGCAGTACTTC
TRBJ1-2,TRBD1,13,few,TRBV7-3,CASSRDRGSGYTF,TGTGCCAGCAGCCGGGACAGGGGAAGTGGCTACACCTTC
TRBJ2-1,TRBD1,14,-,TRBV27,CASSPGQGYNEQFF,TGTGCCAGCAGTCCGGGACAGGGGTACAATGAGCAGTTCTTC
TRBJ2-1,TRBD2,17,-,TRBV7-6,CASSSRTSGRAGNEQFF,TGTGCCAGCAGCTCCCGGACTAGCGGGAGGGCCGGGAATGAGCAGTTCTTC
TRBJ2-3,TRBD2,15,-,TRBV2,CASSEGLASTDTQYF,TGTGCCAGCAGTGAGGGACTAGCGAGCACAGATACGCAGTATTTT
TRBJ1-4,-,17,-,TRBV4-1,CASSPRGIELRSEKLFF,TGCGCCAGCAGCCCACGGGGGATCGAACTTCGTAGTGAAAAACTGTTTTTT
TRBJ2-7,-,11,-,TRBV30,CAWSEDYEQYF,TGTGCCTGGAGTGAGGATTACGAGCAGTACTTC
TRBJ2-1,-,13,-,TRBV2,CASTANNNNEQFF,TGTGCCAGCACCGCGAACAACAACAATGAGCAGTTCTTC
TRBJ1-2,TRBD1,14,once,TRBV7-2,CASSADRTNYGYTF,TGTGCCAGCAGCGCGGACAGGACTAACTATGGCTACACCTTC
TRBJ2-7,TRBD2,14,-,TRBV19,CASSSPGTSGKQYF,TGTGCCAGTAGTTCACCGGGGACTAGCGGTAAGCAGTACTTC
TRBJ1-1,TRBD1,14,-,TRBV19,CASTAQGARTEAFF,TGTGCCAGTACTGCGCAGGGGGCGAGGACTGAAGCTTTCTTT
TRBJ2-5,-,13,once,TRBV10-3,CAISEVHEETQYF,TGTGCCATCAGTGAGGTTCACGAAGAGACCCAGTACTTC
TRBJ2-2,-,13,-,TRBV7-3,CASSRVNTGELFF,TGTGCCAGCAGCCGCGTAAACACCGGGGAGCTGTTTTTT
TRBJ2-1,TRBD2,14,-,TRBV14,CASSLSGSLNEQFF,TGTGCCAGCAGCCTAAGCGGGAGTCTCAATGAGCAGTTCTTC
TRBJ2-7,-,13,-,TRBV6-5,CASSYSYSYEQYF,TGTGCCAGCAGTTACTCGTACAGCTACGAGCAGTACTTC
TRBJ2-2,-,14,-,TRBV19,CASNPLPATGELFF,TGTGCCAGTAATCCCCTACCCGCCACCGGGGAGCTGTTTTTT
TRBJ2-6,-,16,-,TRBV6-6,CASSPGLYSGANVLTF,TGTGCCAGCAGCCCGGGACTCTACTCTGGGGCCAACGTCCTGACTTTC
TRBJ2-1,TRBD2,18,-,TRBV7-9,CASSANVGLAGEGNEQFF,TGTGCCAGCTCAGCTAATGTGGGACTAGCGGGAGAGGGTAATGAGCAGTTCTTC
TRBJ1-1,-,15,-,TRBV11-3,CASSLGGGGNTEAFF,TGTGCCAGCAGCTTAGGGGGCGGAGGGAACACTGAAGCTTTCTTT
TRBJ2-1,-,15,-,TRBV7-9,CASSLLAGPYNEQFF,TGTGCCAGCAGCTTACTTGCGGGCCCTTACAATGAGCAGTTCTTC
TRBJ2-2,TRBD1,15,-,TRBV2,CASSHDRGRSGELFF,TGTGCCAGCAGTCACGACAGGGGGCGCAGCGGGGAGCTGTTTTTT
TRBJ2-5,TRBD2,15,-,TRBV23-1,CASSQSASGKETQYF,TGCGCCAGCAGTCAATCAGCTAGCGGCAAAGAGACCCAGTACTTC
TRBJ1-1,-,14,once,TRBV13,CASSLDTGRTEAFF,TGTGCCAGCAGCTTAGACACGGGCCGTACTGAAGCTTTCTTT
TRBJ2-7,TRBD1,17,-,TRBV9,CASSEGTGQSWVGEQYF,TGTGCCAGCAGCGAGGGGACAGGGCAAAGCTGGGTCGGGGAGCAGTACTTC